The 12 T cell receptor beta chains given below trace back to one sample, sequenced in a study of cytomegalovirus exposure and HLA in healthy donors. 60 Vbeta and 13 Jbeta primers were used in PCR. The assay was immunoSEQ multiplex PCR, and TCRdb's table has in-frame clones only and misses some. The table lists about 160,000 clones, 70% to 90% of them singletons, with under 2% in the top ten. Material for sequencing was PBMCs. The origin of the receptors is a woman aged 18-35 years in good health and CMV-seronegative.

The chain links TRBV11-2 to TRBJ2-7; no firm D call. The V gene lost 2 bases and the J gene lost 6 bases, with 17 bases spanning the gap. Looked up from germline, CDR1 is SGHAT and CDR2 is FQNNGV. The CDR3 is made up of 15 amino acids. The CDR3 here is CASSLSPLPVLEQYF. The DNA of the CDR3 is TGTGCCAGCAGCTTATCTCCCCTCCCAGTTCTCGAGCAGTACTTC.

The CDR3 spells CASSLGDSSVWQYF. In DNA, the CDR3 is TGTGCCAGCAGCTTGGGCGACTCTTCAGTTTGGCAGTATTTT. The rearrangement uses TRBV5-6 and TRBJ2-3, with D uncertain. V was clipped by 0 bases and J by 11 bases, with 16 bases between them. CDR1 is SGHDT, CDR2 YYEEEE, per germline. This CDR3 contains 14 residues. The whole variable domain, remainder taken from reference TRBV5-6 and TRBJ2-3, is DAGVTQSPTHLIKTRGQQVTLRCSPKSGHDTVSWYQQALGQGPQFIFQYYEEEERQRGNFPDRFSGHQFPNYSSELNVNALLLGDSALYLCASSLGDSSVWQYFGPGTRLTVL.

The genes are TRBV28 and TRBJ2-7; D remains unclear. Germline V CDR1 and CDR2: MDHEN, SYDVKM. The CDR3 has 11 amino acids. Between the trimmed V and J ends, which lost 6 bases and 2 bases, there was a span of 5 bases. CDR3 DNA sequence: TGTGCCAGCAGCCCCGCCTACGAGCAGTACTTC. Protein product: CASSPAYEQYF.

The chain couples TRBV27 to TRBJ2-1, with 12 bases matching TRBD2. The CDR3 runs to 16 residues. From germline, CDR1 is MNHEY and CDR2 SMNVEV (reference sequence). V dropped 4 bases and J dropped 6; count of bases not matched to a gene: 7. CDR3 in DNA: TGTGCCAGCAGTTCCTGGACTAGCGGGGAAGCCAATGAGCAGTTCTTC. Translated, it gives CASSSWTSGEANEQFF.

The rearrangement joins TRBV4-1 to TRBJ2-1, with D tentatively TRBD1 (5 bases). This CDR3 is 16 amino acids long. Trimming shortened V by 4 bases and J by 7 bases, and 20 bases separated the two germline ends. Germline loops: CDR1 MGHRA, CDR2 YSYEKL. In DNA form, the CDR3 reads TGCGCCAGCAGCCCTAACCAACTATCCCCAGGGAATGAGCAGTTCTTC. It is translated as CASSPNQLSPGNEQFF.

This rearrangement joins TRBV27 to TRBJ1-2; D ambiguous. V was cut by 1 base and J by 1 base, with 10 bases left in between. Germline V lookup: CDR1 MNHEY, CDR2 SMNVEV (reference sequence). The CDR3 is 15 residues long. CDR3 nucleotide sequence: TGTGCCAGCAGTTTATGGGCAGACAATAACTATGGCTACACCTTC. The encoded protein is CASSLWADNNYGYTF.

The V gene is TRBV6-5, the J gene TRBJ2-5; D remains ambiguous. With the DNA end fitting TRBJ2-7 better, the J assignment may be wrong. The CDR3 totals 14 residues. Germline V CDR1 and CDR2: MNHEY, SVGAGI. The CDR3 DNA is TGTGCCAGCAGTTACTCGGGCCCGGACTACGAGCAGTACTTC. It is translated as CASSYSGPDYEQYF.

The chain uses TRBV4-2 and TRBJ2-1; TRBD2 is a possible D gene (6 bases). Trimming left V 0 bases short and J 3 bases short, with 12 bases between. This CDR3 spans 16 amino acids. From germline, CDR1 is LGHNA and CDR2 YNFKEQ. DNA for the CDR3: TGTGCCAGCAGCCAAGATCGAGGAGGGATCTACAATGAGCAGTTCTTC. It yields the protein CASSQDRGGIYNEQFF.

This rearrangement joins TRBV28 to TRBJ1-1; TRBD1 matches 7 bases. CDR1 MDHEN and CDR2 SYDVKM come from the germline V gene. This CDR3 is built from 16 residues. Losses at the gene ends were 6 bases for V and 4 bases for J; bases not matched to a gene: 14. The CDR3 DNA reads TGTGCCAGCAGCCCACTCGGACAGGCTGGGGTCACTGAAGCTTTCTTT. Its protein is CASSPLGQAGVTEAFF.

The chain employs TRBV28 and TRBJ1-1; D unclear. Trimming stripped 7 bases from V and 8 bases from J, with 11 bases between. The CDR3 extends over 11 amino acids. The germline CDR1 and CDR2 sequences are MDHEN and SYDVKM. CDR3 coding DNA: TGTGCCAGCACCCAGACATTAGAAGCTTTCTTT. This encodes CASTQTLEAFF.

DNA of the CDR3: TGTGCCAGTAGAATACCTGGGCAAACTGAAGCTTTCTTT. This codes for CASRIPGQTEAFF. The chain joins TRBV19 to TRBJ1-1; D ambiguous. Germline CDR1 and CDR2: LNHDA and SQIVND (reference sequence). This CDR3 region has 13 residues. The ends were cut back, 6 bases at V and 5 bases at J, with 13 bases in the middle.

The V call is TRBV10-3, the J call TRBJ1-2; a possible D gene is TRBD1 (6 bases). Trimming cost V 3 bases and J 5 bases, with 13 bases left between them. This CDR3 region has 14 residues. The germline V gene has CDR1 ENHRY and CDR2 SYGVKD. The CDR3 nucleotides are TGTGCCATCAGTGAAGGACAGACTTCGTATGGCTACACCTTC. It is translated as CAISEGQTSYGYTF.